This T cell receptor beta chain was captured by sequencing in a study of T cell repertoires in cytomegalovirus infection. Study information: CMV infection together with matching HLA type was indicated by public TCR beta signatures. The study's findings and limits: CMV-specific TCR beta clonotypes restricted by HLA-C dominated the ex vivo response.

This clonotype was counted at least ten times. Antigen unknown. The CDR3 spans 14 residues. Trimming removed 6 bases from V and 1 base from J, with 10 bases in between. The germline V gene encodes CDR1 MNHEY and CDR2 SMNVEV (reference sequence). TCRdb reanalysed the reads using MiXCR and keeps one entry per CDR3 protein. The data show around 140,000 distinct CDR3 sequences, about 6% seen once. Sequences were obtained from PBMCs. V and J are TRBV27 and TRBJ1-3; D might be TRBD1 (6 bases). This TCR came from a human donor in good health (CMV status not recorded). Some clones in this sample may be carry-over from other donors' samples. DNA of the CDR3: TGTGCCAGCAGGGAGGGGGGTTCTGGAAACACCATATATTTT. This translates into CASREGGSGNTIYF.